One and the same sample provided the 22 T cell receptor beta chains below, sequenced in a study of CD8 T cells in Susac syndrome. Random hexamers were used to reverse transcribe about 0.45 to 1 ug of RNA. TCRdb used MiXCR to reprocess the immunoSEQ multiplex PCR reads, holding one entry per CDR3 protein. The sample includes 120,000 or so distinct CDR3 sequences, around 94% of them seen just once. The specimen was CD4+ T cells from PBMCs. These receptors were collected from a human donor in good health.

The V gene is TRBV3-1, the J gene TRBJ1-1; a possible D gene is TRBD1 (5 bases). Trimming took 1 base from V and 7 from J, leaving 7 bases between them. This CDR3 is 12 amino acids long. Germline V gives CDR1 LGHDT, CDR2 YNNKEL (reference sequence). The CDR3 DNA follows: TGTGCCAGCAGCCAAGCGCAGGGTGAAGCTTTCTTT. This translates into CASSQAQGEAFF.

The chain couples TRBV5-1 to TRBJ2-7; a possible D gene is TRBD1 (6 bases). The CDR3 has 14 amino acids. Germline V gene lookup returns CDR1 SGHRS and CDR2 YFSETQ. Trimming took off 4 bases at V and 1 base at J, with 12 bases between the two ends. CDR3 region: CASSPLTGSYEQYF. The CDR3 nucleotides are TGCGCCAGCAGCCCCTTGACAGGATCCTACGAGCAGTACTTC.

The chain joins TRBV12-3 or TRBV12-4 to TRBJ2-7; D not certain. Trimming shortened V by 3 bases and J by 5 bases, and 8 bases separated the two germline ends. The CDR3 is 12 amino acids. CDR3 in amino acids: CASSFRLHEQYF. CDR3 DNA: TGTGCCAGCAGTTTTCGTCTCCACGAGCAGTACTTC.

The chain is built from TRBV6-2 or TRBV6-3 and TRBJ2-5, with no clear D. Between the trimmed V and J ends, which lost 3 bases and 5 bases, there was a span of 7 bases. Germline values: CDR1 MNHEY, CDR2 SVGEGT. The CDR3 consists of 12 residues. CDR3 sequence (DNA): TGTGCCAGCAGTTATCGTTTGGAGACCCAGTACTTC. Protein sequence: CASSYRLETQYF.

V is TRBV20-1 and J is TRBJ1-4, with D perhaps TRBD1 (6 bases). CDR1 is DFQATT and CDR2 is SNEGSKA in the germline V gene (reference sequence). CDR3 size: 15 residues. Trimming took off 3 bases at V and 8 bases at J, with 19 bases between the two ends. CDR3 nucleotides: TGCAGTGCTAGTTTACAAACAGGGAGCGGGGAAAAACTGTTTTTT. Amino acids: CSASLQTGSGEKLFF.

CDR3 sequence reads: CASSQEKEGAGPQHF. CDR3 nucleotides: TGCGCCAGCAGCCAAGAGAAAGAGGGGGCCGGGCCCCAGCATTTT. The chain carries TRBV4-1 and TRBJ1-5, with 7 bases lining up with TRBD1. The CDR3 is 15 residues long. Germline CDR1 is MGHRA and CDR2 is YSYEKL. The V and J ends lost 0 bases and 9 bases, in that order; junction bases with no gene match: 8.

V is TRBV27 and J is TRBJ2-1, with a possible D match to TRBD2 (5 bases). V lost 3 bases to trimming and J lost 10 bases, with 19 bases between them. The CDR3 sequence is 15 residues long. Germline V CDR1 and CDR2: MNHEY, SMNVEV (reference sequence). The CDR3 nucleotides read TGTGCCAGCAGTTTTACCCGGACTCGCCGTAGAGAGCAGTTCTTC. As protein: CASSFTRTRRREQFF.

This clonotype appeared a single time. The rearrangement links TRBV19 to TRBJ1-6, with 8 bases matching TRBD1. J gave up 8 bases and V 7 bases, and 7 bases lay outside the gene matches. The CDR3 has 14 amino acids. CDR1 is LNHDA, CDR2 SQIVND, per germline (reference sequence). The CDR3 loop is CASTPTGEHSPLHF. The CDR3, as DNA: TGTGCCAGTACCCCGACAGGGGAGCATTCACCCCTCCACTTT. The whole variable domain, remainder taken from reference TRBV19 and TRBJ1-6, is DGGITQSPKYLFRKEGQNVTLSCEQNLNHDAMYWYRQDPGQGLRLIYYSQIVNDFQKGDIAEGYSVSREKKESFPLTVTSAQKNPTAFYLCASTPTGEHSPLHFGNGTRLTVT.

The CDR3 nucleotides are TGTGCCAGCAGCCCGACAGGGGACACAGATACGCAGTATTTT. Translated: CASSPTGDTDTQYF. The V and J genes are TRBV6-6 and TRBJ2-3; TRBD1 matches at 8 bases. CDR3 length equals 14 residues. Trimming removed 6 bases from V and 2 bases from J; junction bases left unmatched: 4. Per the germline V gene, CDR1 is MNHNY and CDR2 is SVGAGI (reference sequence).

V usage is TRBV3-1 and J usage is TRBJ1-2; a weak D match, TRBD1 (6 bases). CDR3 length: 15 amino acids. The ends were cut back, 0 bases at V and 8 bases at J, with 16 bases in the middle. Germline V gene data show CDR1 as LGHDT and CDR2 as YNNKEL (reference sequence). The CDR3 DNA reads TGTGCCAGCAGCCAAGATGGCCCCAGGGGACGGGGCTACACCTTC. Translating gives CASSQDGPRGRGYTF.

V and J are TRBV15 and TRBJ2-1; the match to TRBD2 covers 8 bases. The CDR3 spans 15 residues. With 8 bases clipped from V and 6 bases from J, the junction kept 12 bases outside the gene matches. Germline lookup yields CDR1 LNHNV and CDR2 YYDKDF (reference sequence). CDR3 DNA: TGTGCCACCGGGGTGTGGGCGGGAGGCCTCAATGAGCAGTTCTTC. It encodes CATGVWAGGLNEQFF.

The chain joins TRBV28 to TRBJ2-1; D gene ambiguous. Germline V gene sequence: CDR1 MDHEN, CDR2 SYDVKM. The CDR3 runs 11 residues. V was clipped by 7 bases and J by 4 bases, with 5 bases between them. CDR3 coding DNA: TGTGCCAGCACTCTTTACAATGAGCAGTTCTTC. It specifies CASTLYNEQFF.

This clonotype was counted a single time. The chain employs TRBV2 and TRBJ1-3; D gene ambiguous. Trimming removed 3 bases from V and 0 bases from J, with 6 bases in between. CDR3 length equals 14 residues. Germline values: CDR1 SNHLY, CDR2 FYNNEI. DNA of the CDR3: TGTGCCAGCAGTGAGAAGATCTCTGGAAACACCATATATTTT. Encoded protein: CASSEKISGNTIYF.

The J gene is TRBJ2-1, the V gene TRBV12-3 or TRBV12-4; tentative D call: TRBD1 (5 bases). The V end was cut by 5 bases, the J end by 5 bases, with 13 bases between. The CDR3 loop spans 14 amino acids. The CDR3 loop reads CASSPTQTDNEQFF. The CDR3, as DNA: TGTGCCAGCAGTCCCACCCAGACAGACAATGAGCAGTTCTTC.

This chain uses TRBV6-1 with TRBJ2-4; no reliable D call. This CDR3 contains 16 residues. With 6 bases removed from V and 1 base from J, the gap between germline ends came to 16 bases. Germline values: CDR1 MNHNS, CDR2 SASEGT. The chain's CDR3 is CASSPGATRAKNIQYF. In DNA form, the CDR3 reads TGTGCCAGCAGCCCAGGCGCCACCCGTGCCAAAAACATTCAGTACTTC.

The gene calls are TRBV12-3 or TRBV12-4 and TRBJ1-5, with TRBD1 matching over 9 bases. V dropped 6 bases and J dropped 6; count of bases not matched to a gene: 6. The CDR3 spans 14 residues. In DNA form, the CDR3 reads TGTGCCAGCAGACTGGGGGGACAGGGTCAGCCCCAGCATTTT. Amino acids: CASRLGGQGQPQHF.

V gene TRBV28 combines with J gene TRBJ1-1, with unresolved D. The CDR3 has 12 amino acids. Trimming took off 2 bases at V and 0 bases at J, with 1 base between the two ends. Looked up from germline, CDR1 is MDHEN and CDR2 is SYDVKM. CDR3 in amino acids: CASSLVNTEAFF. The CDR3 bases are TGTGCCAGCAGTTTAGTGAACACTGAAGCTTTCTTT. Filled out from reference TRBV28 and TRBJ1-1, the complete variable domain reads DVKVTQSSRYLVKRTGEKVFLECVQDMDHENMFWYRQDPGLGLRLIYFSYDVKMKEKGDIPEGYSVSREKKERFSLILESASTNQTSMYLCASSLVNTEAFFGQGTRLTVV.

The chain carries TRBV5-1 and TRBJ2-7; D gene unclear. This CDR3 has 11 amino acids. Germline values: CDR1 SGHRS, CDR2 YFSETQ. With 3 bases removed from V and 4 bases from J, the gap between germline ends came to 5 bases. CDR3 loop: CASSSLYEQYF. The DNA for the CDR3 is TGCGCCAGCAGCTCATTATACGAGCAGTACTTC.

CDR3 in DNA: TGTGCCAGCAGTCCGGGAGGGGGGGGTTCACCCCTCCACTTT. As protein: CASSPGGGGSPLHF. V is TRBV12-3 or TRBV12-4 and J is TRBJ1-6; TRBD1 is a possible D gene (6 bases). V gave up 5 bases and J gave up 9 bases, with 14 bases separating them. CDR3 length equals 14 residues.

This chain joins TRBV4-2 and TRBJ1-2, with D unresolved. This CDR3 has 15 amino acids. CDR1 is LGHNA, CDR2 YNFKEQ, per germline. V was shortened by 5 bases and J by 4 bases, with 17 bases between the two germline ends. CDR3 DNA sequence: TGTGCCAGCAGCTCCGACACTCGAGATCCCTATGGCTACACCTTC. Its protein is CASSSDTRDPYGYTF.

This clonotype has more than one count but fewer than ten. The V gene is TRBV27, the J gene TRBJ1-5, with D uncertain. Per the germline V gene, CDR1 is MNHEY and CDR2 is SMNVEV (reference sequence). This CDR3 comprises 15 residues. V lost 2 bases to trimming and J lost 4 bases, with 12 bases between them. The CDR3 DNA is TGTGCCAGCAGTTTAAAGGGTCAGCTTAATCAGCCCCAGCATTTT. Translation: CASSLKGQLNQPQHF.

This sequence joins TRBV3-1 and TRBJ2-5; the D is unclear. The CDR3 loop spans 12 amino acids. Germline-derived CDR1 and CDR2 are LGHDT and YNNKEL (reference sequence). The germline V and J ends were trimmed by 2 bases and 3 bases, with 4 bases remaining between them. CDR3 DNA: TGTGCCAGCAGCCAAAATGAAGAGACCCAGTACTTC. It is translated as CASSQNEETQYF.